This TCR beta chain was sequenced during a study of blood T cell repertoires in COVID-19. Study overall: T cells, B-cell-depleted T cells, or PBMCs provided the cDNA or gDNA that served as material.

Authors' data handling: Amplification from reference gene primers served as the basis for estimated nucleated cell counts. The repertoire was sequenced with immunoSEQ multiplex PCR; TCRdb's copy has only in-frame clones and lacks some. Clone size and V and J calls were adopted from that table, with D and trimming inferred from the DNA. The repertoire holds around 220,000 clones, with approximately 81% as singletons. This clone showed up just a few times. Germline CDR1 is SGHDN and CDR2 is FVKESK. Trimming pared 1 base from V and 2 bases from J, leaving 9 bases between. This CDR3 has 14 amino acids. The TCR was taken from a man in his thirties or forties with active or convalescent COVID-19. The chain joins TRBV14 to TRBJ2-7, with D possibly matching TRBD2 (5 bases). The specimen sequenced was peripheral blood. The CDR3, as DNA: TGTGCCAGCAGCCAAGTCCTGGGAGCCTACGAGCAGTACTTC. Its protein product is CASSQVLGAYEQYF.